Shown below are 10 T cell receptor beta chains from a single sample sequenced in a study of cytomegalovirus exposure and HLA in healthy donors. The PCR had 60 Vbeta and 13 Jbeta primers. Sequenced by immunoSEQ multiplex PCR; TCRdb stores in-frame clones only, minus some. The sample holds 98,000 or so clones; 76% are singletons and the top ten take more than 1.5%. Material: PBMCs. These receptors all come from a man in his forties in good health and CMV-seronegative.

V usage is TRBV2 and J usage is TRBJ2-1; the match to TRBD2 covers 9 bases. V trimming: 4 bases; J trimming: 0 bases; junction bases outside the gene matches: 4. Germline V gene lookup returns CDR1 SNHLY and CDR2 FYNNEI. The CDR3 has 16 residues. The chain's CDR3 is CASSALAGSSYNEQFF. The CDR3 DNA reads TGTGCCAGCAGTGCTCTAGCGGGGAGCTCCTACAATGAGCAGTTCTTC.

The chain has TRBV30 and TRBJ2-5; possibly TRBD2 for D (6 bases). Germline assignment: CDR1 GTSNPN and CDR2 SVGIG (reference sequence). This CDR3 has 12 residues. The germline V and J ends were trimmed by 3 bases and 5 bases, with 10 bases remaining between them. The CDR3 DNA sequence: TGTGCCTGGAGCCCCGGAGGGGAGACCCAGTACTTC. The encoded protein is CAWSPGGETQYF.

DNA of the CDR3: TGTGCCAGCAGCGTAGAGGGACACAGCACAGATACGCAGTATTTT. Amino acids: CASSVEGHSTDTQYF. The rearrangement links TRBV9 to TRBJ2-3; D is perhaps TRBD1 (6 bases). With 0 bases removed from V and 0 bases from J, the gap between germline ends came to 8 bases. Looked up from germline, CDR1 is SGDLS and CDR2 is YYNGEE. The CDR3 totals 15 residues.

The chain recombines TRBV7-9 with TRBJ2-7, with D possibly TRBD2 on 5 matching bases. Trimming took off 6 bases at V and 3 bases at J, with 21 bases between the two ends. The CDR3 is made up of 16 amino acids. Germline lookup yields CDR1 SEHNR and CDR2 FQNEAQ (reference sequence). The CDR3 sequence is CASSSGIGVAIYEQYF. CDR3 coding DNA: TGTGCCAGCAGTTCAGGAATCGGGGTGGCCATCTACGAGCAGTACTTC. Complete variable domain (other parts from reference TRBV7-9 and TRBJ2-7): DTGVSQNPRHKITKRGQNVTFRCDPISEHNRLYWYRQTLGQGPEFLTYFQNEAQLEKSRLLSDRFSAERPKGSFSTLEIQRTEQGDSAMYLCASSSGIGVAIYEQYFGPGTRLTVT.

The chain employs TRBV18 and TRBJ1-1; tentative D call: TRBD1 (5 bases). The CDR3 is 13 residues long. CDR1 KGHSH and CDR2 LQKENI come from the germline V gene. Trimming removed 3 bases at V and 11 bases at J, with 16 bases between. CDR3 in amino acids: CASSPLDRDWAFF. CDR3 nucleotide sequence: TGTGCCAGCTCACCGTTGGACCGGGACTGGGCTTTCTTT. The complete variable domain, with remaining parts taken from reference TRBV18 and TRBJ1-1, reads NAGVMQNPRHLVRRRGQEARLRCSPMKGHSHVYWYRQLPEEGLKFMVYLQKENIIDESGMPKERFSAEFPKEGPSILRIQQVVRGDSAAYFCASSPLDRDWAFFGQGTRLTVV.

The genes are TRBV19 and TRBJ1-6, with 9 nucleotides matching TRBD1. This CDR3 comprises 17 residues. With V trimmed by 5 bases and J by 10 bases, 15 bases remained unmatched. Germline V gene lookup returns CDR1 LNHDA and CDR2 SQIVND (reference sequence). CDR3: CASSLAGWTGENSPLHF. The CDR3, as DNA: TGTGCCAGTAGTTTGGCCGGTTGGACAGGGGAAAACTCACCCCTCCACTTT.

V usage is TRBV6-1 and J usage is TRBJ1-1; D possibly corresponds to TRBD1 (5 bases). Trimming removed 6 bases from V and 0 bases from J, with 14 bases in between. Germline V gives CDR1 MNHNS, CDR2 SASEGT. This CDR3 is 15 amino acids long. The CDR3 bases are TGTGCCAGCAGAGTTCCAGGGTTTATGAACACTGAAGCTTTCTTT. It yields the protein CASRVPGFMNTEAFF.

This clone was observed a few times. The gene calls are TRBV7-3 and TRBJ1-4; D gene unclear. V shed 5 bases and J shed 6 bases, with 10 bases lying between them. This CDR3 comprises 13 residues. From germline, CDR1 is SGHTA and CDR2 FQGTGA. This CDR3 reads CASSPGKDEKLFF. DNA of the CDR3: TGTGCCAGCAGCCCCGGGAAAGATGAAAAACTGTTTTTT.

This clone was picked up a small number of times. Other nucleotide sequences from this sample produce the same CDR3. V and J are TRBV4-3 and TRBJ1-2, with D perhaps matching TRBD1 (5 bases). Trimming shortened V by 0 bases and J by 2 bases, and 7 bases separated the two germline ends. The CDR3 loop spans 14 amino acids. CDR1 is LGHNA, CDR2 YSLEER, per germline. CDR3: CASSQDRGNYGYTF. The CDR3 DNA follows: TGCGCCAGCAGCCAAGATCGGGGGAACTATGGCTACACCTTC.

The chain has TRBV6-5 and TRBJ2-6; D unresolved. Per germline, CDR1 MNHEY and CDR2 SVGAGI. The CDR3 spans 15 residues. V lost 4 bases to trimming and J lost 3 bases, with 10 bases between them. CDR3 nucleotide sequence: TGTGCCAGCAGTTCGGTGTCCGGTGGGGCCAACGTCCTGACTTTC. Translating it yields CASSSVSGGANVLTF.